This is a list of T cell receptor beta chains from one sample in a study of T cells in Graves' hyperthyroidism and ophthalmopathy. TCRdb itself ran the multiplex PCR reads through MiXCR, one entry per CDR3 protein. Of fewer than 850,000 distinct CDR3 sequences in the sample, roughly a sixth were seen once. Sample: blood. These TCRs come from a middle-aged man with Graves' hyperthyroidism. Each CDR3 is given with its conserved first and last residue. A D gene is named only where the DNA matches it firmly. Part of the rows lack a size; the others show once, few, many or a class for expanded clones.

V	D	size	J	CDR3	DNA
TRBV7-8	TRBD2	NA	TRBJ2-7	CASSTRLAGGYEQYF	TGTGCCAGCAGCACCCGACTAGCGGGAGGTTACGAGCAGTACTTC
TRBV24-1	NA	many	TRBJ2-2	CATSDSDRVANTGELFF	TGTGCCACCAGTGATAGCGACAGAGTAGCGAACACCGGGGAGCTGTTTTTT
TRBV28	NA	many	TRBJ1-1	CASSLGGQMNTEAFF	TGTGCCAGCAGTTTAGGAGGACAGATGAACACTGAAGCTTTCTTT
TRBV28	TRBD1	many	TRBJ1-5	CASRQDRVSQPQHF	TGTGCCAGCAGACAGGACAGGGTCAGTCAGCCCCAGCATTTT
TRBV28	NA	NA	TRBJ2-3	CASSSSWTVQADTQYF	TGTGCCAGCAGTTCCTCGTGGACAGTTCAGGCAGATACGCAGTATTTT
TRBV28	NA	many	TRBJ2-1	CASSFDPGENNEQFF	TGTGCCAGCAGTTTTGATCCGGGAGAAAACAATGAGCAGTTCTTC
TRBV6-5	NA	many	TRBJ2-3	CASSSRTKGVDTQYF	TGTGCCAGCAGTTCGAGGACGAAAGGGGTGGATACGCAGTATTTT
TRBV11-3	NA	many	TRBJ1-5	CASSQVAGTGQPQHF	TGTGCCAGCAGCCAAGTCGCAGGGACGGGTCAGCCCCAGCATTTT
TRBV28	NA	many	TRBJ2-1	CATAESVGLYNEQFF	TGTGCCACCGCCGAGAGCGTCGGCCTCTACAATGAGCAGTTCTTC
TRBV20-1	NA	NA	TRBJ2-1	CSAPVRRESYNEQFF	TGCAGTGCCCCTGTGCGACGGGAGTCCTACAATGAGCAGTTCTTC
TRBV10-3	NA	few	TRBJ1-2	CAIPNQGLYGYTF	TGTGCCATCCCCAACCAGGGGCTCTATGGCTACACCTTC
TRBV28	TRBD1	NA	TRBJ2-7	CASLKGGQGEQYF	TGTGCCAGCCTCAAAGGGGGACAGGGCGAGCAGTACTTC
TRBV30	NA	NA	TRBJ2-5	CAWGFDLNQETQYF	TGTGCCTGGGGATTTGACCTAAACCAAGAGACCCAGTACTTC
TRBV28	TRBD1	many	TRBJ2-5	CASSLMGQLQETQYF	TGTGCCAGCAGTTTAATGGGACAGCTCCAAGAGACCCAGTACTTC
TRBV20-1	TRBD1	NA	TRBJ2-7	CSARSPGQGLYEQYF	TGCAGTGCTAGATCGCCGGGACAGGGACTCTACGAGCAGTACTTC
TRBV3-1	TRBD2	NA	TRBJ2-3	CASSQVPREGSDTQYF	TGTGCCAGCAGCCAAGTCCCGCGGGAGGGATCAGATACGCAGTATTTT
TRBV7-2	NA	few	TRBJ1-5	CASSTRTVNQPQHF	TGTGCCAGCAGCACCAGGACAGTTAATCAGCCCCAGCATTTT
TRBV6-5	TRBD2	many	TRBJ2-3	CASSYSGRGTDTQYF	TGTGCCAGCAGCTATAGCGGGAGGGGAACAGATACGCAGTATTTT
TRBV5-1	NA	few	TRBJ2-3	CASSLEGTITDTQYF	TGCGCCAGCAGCTTGGAAGGGACGATCACAGATACGCAGTATTTT
TRBV15	NA	many	TRBJ2-3	CATSREGKTTSTNTQYF	TGTGCCACCAGCAGAGAGGGGAAGACAACCAGCACAAATACGCAGTATTTT
TRBV6-2/TRBV6-3	NA	NA	TRBJ2-3	CASSYTGHRTDTQYF	TGTGCCAGCAGTTACACGGGACACCGCACAGATACGCAGTATTTT
TRBV11-2	NA	many	TRBJ1-2	CASSFGGGRYTF	TGTGCCAGCAGCTTCGGGGGGGGGCGCTACACCTTC
TRBV11-2	NA	many	TRBJ1-2	CASSFQDGRYGYTF	TGTGCCAGCAGCTTTCAGGATGGCCGATATGGCTACACCTTC
TRBV24-1	TRBD1	NA	TRBJ2-1	CATSDLRQGADNEQFF	TGTGCCACCAGTGATTTGCGACAGGGGGCCGACAATGAGCAGTTCTTC
TRBV14	NA	many	TRBJ1-2	CASDTWDNPYGYTF	TGTGCCAGCGATACTTGGGACAATCCCTATGGCTACACCTTC
TRBV28	NA	many	TRBJ2-7	CASSDEDKSSYEQYF	TGTGCCAGCAGTGACGAAGATAAGAGCTCCTACGAGCAGTACTTC